The next 7 T cell receptor beta chains were all read from a single sample in a study of T cell clones after liver transplantation. Profiling relied on immunoSEQ multiplex PCR, and the TCRdb table lists in-frame clones only, not all of them. The data contain about 68,000 clones, 80% to 95% of them singletons. This specimen was CD4+ T cells from blood, taken less than 27 months after liver transplant. The receptors shown here come from a human patient who received a liver transplant. Some T cells may arise from the graft donor.

The rearrangement joins TRBV19 to TRBJ2-1; D perhaps matches TRBD2 (5 bases). Germline CDR1 is LNHDA and CDR2 is SQIVND (reference sequence). The CDR3 runs to 17 residues. V was shortened by 4 bases and J by 0 bases, with 16 bases between the two germline ends. The chain's CDR3 is CASSRGNVASSYNEQFF. The DNA of the CDR3 is TGTGCCAGTAGTAGAGGGAACGTCGCGAGCTCCTACAATGAGCAGTTCTTC.

V usage is TRBV2 and J usage is TRBJ1-2; 9 bases map to TRBD1. The CDR3 extends over 14 amino acids. With V trimmed by 8 bases and J by 7 bases, 11 bases remained unmatched. Germline V gives CDR1 SNHLY, CDR2 FYNNEI. CDR3 nucleotide sequence: TGTGCCAGCCTAACGGACAGGGGTTTTGGTGGCTACACCTTC. Translation: CASLTDRGFGGYTF.

The J gene is TRBJ1-1, the V gene TRBV28; tentative D call: TRBD1 (5 bases). The CDR3 consists of 14 residues. The V and J ends lost 2 bases and 7 bases respectively, with 14 bases between them. The germline CDR1 and CDR2 sequences are MDHEN and SYDVKM. The CDR3 DNA sequence: TGTGCCAGCAGTTTAACACGGGGCGGAGTTGAAGCTTTCTTT. Protein: CASSLTRGGVEAFF.

The V and J genes are TRBV5-1 and TRBJ2-7; 7 positions match TRBD2. This CDR3 comprises 15 residues. The junction had 10 bases not matched to a gene; V was cut back by 3 bases and J by 4 bases. The germline V gene encodes CDR1 SGHRS and CDR2 YFSETQ. The CDR3 DNA sequence: TGCGCCAGCAGCTCCTCGGCGGGAGTAGAGTACGAGCAGTACTTC. Translation: CASSSSAGVEYEQYF. Combining the CDR3 with reference TRBV5-1 and TRBJ2-7 gives the whole variable domain KAGVTQTPRYLIKTRGQQVTLSCSPISGHRSVSWYQQTPGQGLQFLFEYFSETQRNKGNFPGRFSGRQFSNSRSEMNVSTLELGDSALYLCASSSSAGVEYEQYFGPGTRLTVT.

This rearrangement joins TRBV30 to TRBJ2-2; perhaps TRBD2 as D (6 bases). This CDR3 has 13 amino acids. With 3 bases removed from V and 4 bases from J, the gap between germline ends came to 9 bases. Germline V gene lookup returns CDR1 GTSNPN and CDR2 SVGIG (reference sequence). The CDR3 is CAWRFGGTGELFF. The CDR3 DNA follows: TGTGCCTGGAGATTCGGGGGCACCGGGGAGCTGTTTTTT.

V is TRBV11-3 and J is TRBJ1-1; no clear D gene. The germline V gene has CDR1 SGHNT and CDR2 YENEEA. Trimming pared 1 base from V and 5 bases from J, leaving 14 bases between. The CDR3 has 15 residues. The CDR3 here is CASSLAVSPRTEAFF. CDR3 sequence (DNA): TGTGCCAGCAGCTTAGCCGTGTCCCCTAGAACTGAAGCTTTCTTT. Full variable domain (rest looked up from reference TRBV11-3 and TRBJ1-1): EAGVVQSPRYKIIEKKQPVAFWCNPISGHNTLYWYLQNLGQGPELLIRYENEEAVDDSQLPKDRFSAERLKGVDSTLKIQPAELGDSAVYLCASSLAVSPRTEAFFGQGTRLTVV.

The V call is TRBV6-5, the J call TRBJ1-1; D is possibly TRBD1 (5 bases). The V gene lost 0 bases and the J gene lost 8 bases, with 7 bases spanning the gap. Per the germline V gene, CDR1 is MNHEY and CDR2 is SVGAGI. This CDR3 spans 12 amino acids. CDR3 DNA sequence: TGTGCCAGCAGTTACTCAGCAGGGGAAGCTTTCTTT. This translates into CASSYSAGEAFF.